This TCR beta chain appears in the sequencing data of a study of OX40 agonist ivuxolimab in advanced cancers. Across the study: Aged about 20 to 80 with a mean of 60 years, they were approximately 79% male. Study results and caveats: Dosing at 0.1 to 3.0 mg/kg was accompanied by clonal expansion of CD4+ and CD8+ blood T cells by week 6.

Data came from immunoSEQ multiplex PCR; TCRdb stores just in-frame clones and leaves some out. The table shows around 46,000 clones, with 70% to 90% occurring only once. As for this clone: Its antigen is still unknown.

The CDR3 is 15 amino acids. From germline, CDR1 is MDHEN and CDR2 SYDVKM. The V end lost 3 bases, the J end lost 5 bases, and 14 bases lay between the germline ends. The specimen comprised CD4+ or CD8+ T cells sorted from blood, sampled in a trial of the OX40 agonist ivuxolimab. The V call is TRBV28, the J call TRBJ1-5; the D gene is possibly TRBD1 (6 bases). The TCR was taken from an adult with an advanced solid tumor such as melanoma, head and neck, liver or kidney cancer. CDR3 sequence reads: CASSFWQGYDQPQHF. The CDR3 DNA reads as TGTGCCAGCAGTTTTTGGCAGGGGTACGATCAGCCCCAGCATTTT.